Following are 22 T cell receptor beta chains from one sample sequenced in a study of OX40 agonist ivuxolimab in advanced cancers. TCRdb's table, derived via immunoSEQ multiplex PCR, lists solely in-frame clones and lacks some. The data hold tens of thousands of clones, with nearly 90% observed a single time. Sequenced material: CD4+ or CD8+ T cells sorted from blood, taken in a trial of the OX40 agonist ivuxolimab. The receptor source for this set is an adult with an advanced solid tumor such as melanoma, head and neck, liver or kidney cancer.

The chain carries TRBV11-2 and TRBJ2-1; D gene uncertain. Per germline, CDR1 SGHAT and CDR2 FQNNGV. CDR3 length equals 15 residues. Trimming pared 4 bases from V and 5 bases from J, leaving 15 bases between. The CDR3 reads CASSSSRSLHNEQFF. CDR3 nucleotide sequence: TGTGCCAGCAGCTCCTCTAGATCCCTACACAATGAGCAGTTCTTC.

This clone was detected only a few times. The J gene is TRBJ2-1, the V gene TRBV7-3, with 7 bases that match TRBD1. The CDR3 has 16 residues. CDR1 is SGHTA and CDR2 is FQGTGA in the germline V gene. V shed 4 bases, J shed 1 base, and the junction held 7 bases outside the gene matches. CDR3: CASSSPLTGSYNEQFF. CDR3 DNA: TGTGCCAGCAGCTCTCCCCTGACAGGGTCCTACAATGAGCAGTTCTTC.

The gene calls are TRBV19 and TRBJ2-5, with D unresolved. With the DNA end fitting TRBJ2-7 better, the J assignment may be wrong. This CDR3 contains 13 residues. From germline, CDR1 is LNHDA and CDR2 SQIVND (reference sequence). The CDR3 nucleotides read TGTGCCAGTAGTATAGCCCGGCTCTACGAGCAGTACTTC. It is translated as CASSIARLYEQYF.

In its sample, this clone was seen a few times. V is TRBV9 and J is TRBJ1-5, with unresolved D. The length of the CDR3 is 14 residues. In germline, CDR1 is SGDLS, CDR2 YYNGEE. Trimming cost V 3 bases and J 0 bases, with 7 bases left between them. The CDR3 coding sequence is TGTGCCAGCAGCGCGGAAGGTAGCAATCAGCCCCAGCATTTT. It yields the protein CASSAEGSNQPQHF.

The chain couples TRBV11-2 to TRBJ2-1; D perhaps matches TRBD1 (5 bases). Trimming removed 0 bases from V and 5 bases from J, with 11 bases in between. The CDR3 runs 15 residues. Per germline, CDR1 SGHAT and CDR2 FQNNGV. CDR3 amino acids: CASSLDDSKNNEQFF. The CDR3 coding sequence is TGTGCCAGCAGCTTAGATGACAGCAAAAACAATGAGCAGTTCTTC. Variable domain in full (rest from reference TRBV11-2 and TRBJ2-1): EAGVAQSPRYKIIEKRQSVAFWCNPISGHATLYWYQQILGQGPKLLIQFQNNGVVDDSQLPKDRFSAERLKGVDSTLKIQPAKLEDSAVYLCASSLDDSKNNEQFFGPGTRLTVL.

The chain recombines TRBV4-3 with TRBJ1-1; tentative D call: TRBD1 (6 bases). Germline assignment: CDR1 LGHNA and CDR2 YSLEER. The CDR3 is 14 residues long. With 0 bases removed from V and 5 bases from J, the gap between germline ends came to 10 bases. CDR3 nucleotides: TGCGCCAGCAGCCAAGATAGGGGGGAGACTGAAGCTTTCTTT. Protein product: CASSQDRGETEAFF.

The V and J genes are TRBV5-6 and TRBJ2-5; 9 bases are shared with TRBD2. The CDR3 sequence is 15 residues long. The V and J ends lost 2 bases and 3 bases, in that order; junction bases with no gene match: 5. Germline loops: CDR1 SGHDT, CDR2 YYEEEE. This chain's CDR3 is CASSFPGLAEETQYF. DNA for the CDR3: TGTGCCAGCAGCTTTCCGGGACTAGCTGAAGAGACCCAGTACTTC. The full variable domain, with the rest looked up from reference TRBV5-6 and TRBJ2-5, is DAGVTQSPTHLIKTRGQQVTLRCSPKSGHDTVSWYQQALGQGPQFIFQYYEEEERQRGNFPDRFSGHQFPNYSSELNVNALLLGDSALYLCASSFPGLAEETQYFGPGTRLLVL.

The V and J genes are TRBV6-5 and TRBJ2-1; TRBD2 aligns across 10 bases. Germline V gives CDR1 MNHEY, CDR2 SVGAGI. This CDR3 region has 14 residues. With 7 bases clipped from V and 7 bases from J, the junction kept 7 bases outside the gene matches. The CDR3 DNA reads TGTGCCAGCACCAGACTAGCGGGCTGGAATGAGCAGTTCTTC. Residues: CASTRLAGWNEQFF.

The chain joins TRBV4-3 to TRBJ2-2; 7 bases match TRBD1. CDR1 LGHNA and CDR2 YSLEER come from the germline V gene. The CDR3 contains 16 residues. The J segment lost 5 bases and the V segment lost 7 bases, leaving 13 bases of the junction unmatched. CDR3 loop: CASTPTQTGTTGELFF. CDR3 in DNA: TGCGCCAGCACTCCCACTCAGACAGGGACGACCGGGGAGCTGTTTTTT.

This chain joins TRBV5-4 and TRBJ2-5; TRBD2 matches at 7 bases. With 2 bases clipped from V and 4 bases from J, the junction kept 11 bases outside the gene matches. This CDR3 contains 16 residues. Germline loops: CDR1 SGHNT, CDR2 YYREEE (reference sequence). The CDR3, as DNA: TGTGCCAGCAGCTTCACAGGACTAGGGCCGCCAGAGACCCAGTACTTC. This codes for CASSFTGLGPPETQYF.

This chain links TRBV7-9 with TRBJ2-7; no clear D. The ends were cut back, 3 bases at V and 4 bases at J, with 16 bases in the middle. This CDR3 spans 15 amino acids. Looked up from germline, CDR1 is SEHNR and CDR2 is FQNEAQ (reference sequence). The CDR3 loop reads CASSFLGDNTYEQYF. The CDR3 nucleotides read TGTGCCAGCAGCTTCCTCGGAGACAATACTTACGAGCAGTACTTC.

This clone was seen a single time. This sequence joins TRBV11-2 and TRBJ2-7; D not certain. Trimming took 3 bases from V and 1 from J, leaving 7 bases between them. There are 13 residues in the CDR3. Germline values: CDR1 SGHAT, CDR2 FQNNGV. The chain's CDR3 is CASSLGNSYEQYV. The CDR3 coding sequence is TGTGCCAGCAGCTTGGGCAATTCCTACGAGCAGTACGTC.

The chain carries TRBV10-3 and TRBJ1-1, with D uncertain. V was trimmed by 6 bases and J by 0 bases, leaving 14 bases between them. This CDR3 comprises 15 residues. Germline V gene lookup returns CDR1 ENHRY and CDR2 SYGVKD. The CDR3 nucleotides are TGTGCCATCAGCAGAGACACAGCTTTGAACACTGAAGCTTTCTTT. Residues: CAISRDTALNTEAFF.

The chain recombines TRBV6-1 with TRBJ1-2; 8 bases line up with TRBD1. The CDR3 extends over 13 amino acids. Germline trimming cut 8 bases from V and 3 bases from J; bases unmatched to any gene: 5. Looked up from germline, CDR1 is MNHNS and CDR2 is SASEGT. The CDR3 here is CASGRTGYYGYTF. DNA of the CDR3: TGTGCCAGCGGTCGGACAGGGTACTATGGCTACACCTTC.

The J gene is TRBJ2-1, the V gene TRBV4-1, with D maybe TRBD1 (5 bases). Germline V CDR1 and CDR2: MGHRA, YSYEKL. V was trimmed by 0 bases and J by 2 bases, leaving 11 bases between them. The CDR3 covers 16 residues. The CDR3 loop reads CASSQDFSGTYNEQFF. Here the CDR3 DNA reads TGCGCCAGCAGCCAAGATTTCTCAGGGACCTACAATGAGCAGTTCTTC.

The rearrangement links TRBV28 to TRBJ1-5, with D maybe TRBD1 (6 bases). The CDR3 consists of 15 residues. Germline V CDR1 and CDR2: MDHEN, SYDVKM. Trimming pared 2 bases from V and 4 bases from J, leaving 12 bases between. DNA for the CDR3: TGTGCCAGCAGTTTAAACATCAGGGGAAATCAGCCCCAGCATTTT. Translated: CASSLNIRGNQPQHF. Supplemented by reference TRBV28 and TRBJ1-5, the full variable domain reads DVKVTQSSRYLVKRTGEKVFLECVQDMDHENMFWYRQDPGLGLRLIYFSYDVKMKEKGDIPEGYSVSREKKERFSLILESASTNQTSMYLCASSLNIRGNQPQHFGDGTRLSIL.

About this clone: This may arise from a read error, as a much more abundant clone is one base away. The chain's CDR3 is CASSLTGAYEQYF. In nucleotides, the CDR3 is TGCGCCAGCAGCTTGACAGGGGCCTACGAGCAGTACTTC. V gene TRBV5-1 combines with J gene TRBJ2-7; TRBD1 agrees at 7 bases. This CDR3 is 13 amino acids long. Germline lookup yields CDR1 SGHRS and CDR2 YFSETQ. V dropped 1 base and J dropped 2; count of bases not matched to a gene: 0.

This chain connects TRBV12-1 to TRBJ1-4; TRBD1, as called in the table, went unchecked against the DNA. TRBV12-1 constitutes a pseudogene. The CDR3 spans 16 residues. This CDR3 is CAGLRDREAANEKLFF. The CDR3, as DNA: TGTGCCGGACTCCGGGACAGGGAAGCGGCTAATGAAAAACTGTTTTTT.

The rearrangement uses TRBV19 and TRBJ1-2; no clear D. Germline V lookup: CDR1 LNHDA, CDR2 SQIVND (reference sequence). Trimming removed 6 bases from V and 10 bases from J, with 12 bases in between. The CDR3 extends over 11 amino acids. CDR3 DNA sequence: TGTGCCAGTAGGGTAGCGGCGGACTACACCTTC. Translation gives CASRVAADYTF. Full variable domain (outside the CDR3, taken from reference TRBV19 and TRBJ1-2): DGGITQSPKYLFRKEGQNVTLSCEQNLNHDAMYWYRQDPGQGLRLIYYSQIVNDFQKGDIAEGYSVSREKKESFPLTVTSAQKNPTAFYLCASRVAADYTFGSGTRLTVV.

This clone was observed a handful of times. The chain is built from TRBV5-1 and TRBJ1-5; possible D gene TRBD1, 6 bases. The CDR3 runs to 15 residues. The ends were cut back, 5 bases at V and 0 bases at J, with 12 bases in the middle. CDR1 and CDR2 (germline): SGHRS, YFSETQ. DNA of the CDR3: TGCGCCAGCAGACAGGACAGCAATAGCAATCAGCCCCAGCATTTT. This gives the protein CASRQDSNSNQPQHF.

This rearrangement joins TRBV11-2 to TRBJ1-6; D is perhaps TRBD1 (6 bases). Germline V gene sequence: CDR1 SGHAT, CDR2 FQNNGV. This CDR3 region has 13 residues. Trimming took 5 bases from V and 11 from J, leaving 13 bases between them. CDR3 protein: CASSLGGRPPLHF. CDR3 nucleotide sequence: TGTGCCAGCAGCCTAGGGGGACGGCCACCCCTCCACTTT.

V and J are TRBV7-8 and TRBJ1-2, with 10 bases lining up with TRBD1. Germline trimming cut 5 bases from V and 4 bases from J; bases unmatched to any gene: 10. CDR1 and CDR2 (germline): SGHVS, FQNEAQ. This CDR3 is built from 16 residues. CDR3 loop: CASSDRDRGFVYGYTF. Here the CDR3 DNA reads TGTGCCAGCAGCGACCGGGACAGGGGATTTGTCTATGGCTACACCTTC.